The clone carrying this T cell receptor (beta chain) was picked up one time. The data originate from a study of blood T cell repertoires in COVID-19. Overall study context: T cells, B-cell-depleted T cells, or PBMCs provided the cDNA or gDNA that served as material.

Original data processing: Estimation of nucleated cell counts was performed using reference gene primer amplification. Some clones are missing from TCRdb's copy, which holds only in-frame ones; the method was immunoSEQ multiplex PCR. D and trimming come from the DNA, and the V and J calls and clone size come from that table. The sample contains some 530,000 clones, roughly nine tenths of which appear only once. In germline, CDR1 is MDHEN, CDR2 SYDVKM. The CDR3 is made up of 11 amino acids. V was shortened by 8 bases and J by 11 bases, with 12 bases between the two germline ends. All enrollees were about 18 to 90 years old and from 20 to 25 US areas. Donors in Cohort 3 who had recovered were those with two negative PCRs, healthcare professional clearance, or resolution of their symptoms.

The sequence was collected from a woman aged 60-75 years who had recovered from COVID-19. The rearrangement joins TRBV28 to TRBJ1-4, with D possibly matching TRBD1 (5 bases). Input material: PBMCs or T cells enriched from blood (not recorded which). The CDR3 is CASSAGRKLFF. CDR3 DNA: TGTGCCAGCTCCGCGGGACGGAAACTGTTTTTT.